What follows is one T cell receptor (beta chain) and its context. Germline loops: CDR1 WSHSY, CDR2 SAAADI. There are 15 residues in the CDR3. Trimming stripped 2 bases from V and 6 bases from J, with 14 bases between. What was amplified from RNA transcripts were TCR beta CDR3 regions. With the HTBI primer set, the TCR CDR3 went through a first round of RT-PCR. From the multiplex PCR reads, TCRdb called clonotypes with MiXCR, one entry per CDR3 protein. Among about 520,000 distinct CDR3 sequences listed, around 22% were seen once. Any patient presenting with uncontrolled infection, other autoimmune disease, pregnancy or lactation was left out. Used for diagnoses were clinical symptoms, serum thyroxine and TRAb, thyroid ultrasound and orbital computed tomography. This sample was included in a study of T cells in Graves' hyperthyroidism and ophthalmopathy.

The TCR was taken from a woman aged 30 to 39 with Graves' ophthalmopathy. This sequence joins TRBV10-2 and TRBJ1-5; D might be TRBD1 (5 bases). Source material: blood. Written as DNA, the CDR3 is TGCGCCAGCAGTGAGGTGGCAGGGAATAGTCAGCCCCAGCATTTT. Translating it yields CASSEVAGNSQPQHF.